A selection of T cell receptor beta chains follows, all from one sample in a study of cytomegalovirus exposure and HLA in healthy donors. Sequencing used immunoSEQ multiplex PCR; TCRdb keeps in-frame clones, though not all of them. This sample has hundreds of thousands of clones, with more than 80% found just once. The specimen sequenced was PBMCs. Receptor source: a woman aged 18 to 35 in good health and CMV-seronegative. CDR3s include the opening cysteine and the closing phenylalanine or tryptophan. The order of the fields is J gene, V gene, CDR3 protein.

TRBJ1-4	TRBV11-2	CASSSLRSRGEKLFF
TRBJ2-7	TRBV15	CATSRGVGGLPPYEQYF
TRBJ2-7	TRBV6-5	CASSAENAYEQYF
TRBJ2-7	TRBV30	CAWSVGLAGNSYEQYF
TRBJ2-6	TRBV19	CASSIRGRSSGANVLTF
TRBJ1-1	TRBV30	CAWDPTGVATEAFF
TRBJ1-2	TRBV15	CATSRGTGADYGYTF
TRBJ2-2	TRBV18	CASSPSTGRAGELFF
TRBJ2-7	TRBV27	CASSPRTSGRVFHEQYF
TRBJ1-1	TRBV7-9	CASSLVTGKNTEAFF
TRBJ1-5	TRBV7-9	CASSMGGPDGNQPQHF
TRBJ2-2	TRBV7-6	CASSLARNTGELFF
TRBJ1-6	TRBV6-5	CASSSRPTGNSPLHF
TRBJ1-1	TRBV5-1	CASSLSSGMNTEAFF
TRBJ1-5	TRBV6-6	CASSPLSQPQHF
TRBJ1-4	TRBV28	CASSLGRDGWNEKLFF
TRBJ2-3	TRBV18	CASSPTSGTTDTQYF